This passage covers 15 T cell receptor beta chains from one sample sequenced in a study of CD8 T cells in ankylosing spondylitis. TCRdb passed the 5' RACE reads through MiXCR, listing each CDR3 protein once. The data show about 140,000 distinct CDR3 sequences, with more than 7% seen just once and 6% to 8% held by the top ten. Specimen: synovial fluid, either unsorted or a sorted T cell fraction (not recorded which). Every receptor here comes from a male donor with ankylosing spondylitis.

Ten or more counts support this clonotype. The J gene is TRBJ1-3, the V gene TRBV12-3 or TRBV12-4, with D perhaps matching TRBD1 (6 bases). The CDR3 sequence is 14 residues long. The V end lost 6 bases, the J end lost 2 bases, and 11 bases lay between the germline ends. The CDR3 loop reads CASSLRTAGNTIYF. The CDR3 DNA reads TGTGCCAGCAGCCTGCGGACAGCTGGAAACACCATATATTTT.

This clonotype came up many times. The V call is TRBV9, the J call TRBJ2-2, with D possibly matching TRBD1 (6 bases). In germline, CDR1 is SGDLS, CDR2 YYNGEE. V was pared by 4 bases and J by 4 bases, with 14 bases between. The CDR3 has 15 residues. Written as DNA, the CDR3 is TGTGCCAGCAGCCCCCAGGGACATCCCACCGGGGAGCTGTTTTTT. The encoded protein is CASSPQGHPTGELFF. Full variable domain (remainder filled in from reference TRBV9 and TRBJ2-2): DSGVTQTPKHLITATGQRVTLRCSPRSGDLSVYWYQQSLDQGLQFLIQYYNGEERAKGNILERFSAQQFPDLHSELNLSSLELGDSALYFCASSPQGHPTGELFFGEGSRLTVL.

V is TRBV9 and J is TRBJ1-1; unclear D gene. Trimming pared 4 bases from V and 3 bases from J, leaving 16 bases between. Per germline, CDR1 SGDLS and CDR2 YYNGEE. The CDR3 runs to 15 residues. The CDR3 DNA follows: TGTGCCAGCAGCAGAAACCAAGGAGAGTACACTGAAGCTTTCTTT. The encoded protein is CASSRNQGEYTEAFF.

The rearrangement joins TRBV4-2 to TRBJ2-5, with D possibly TRBD1 on 6 matching bases. Germline CDR1 is LGHNA and CDR2 is YNFKEQ. The V and J ends lost 0 bases and 4 bases respectively, with 12 bases between them. This CDR3 is built from 15 residues. The CDR3 loop is CASSQDIRGRETQYF. The DNA for the CDR3 is TGTGCCAGCAGCCAAGATATTAGGGGGAGAGAGACCCAGTACTTC.

V is TRBV6-5 and J is TRBJ2-2; the D is unclear. The CDR3 has 12 amino acids. Trimming cost V 7 bases and J 6 bases, with 9 bases left between them. Germline V lookup: CDR1 MNHEY, CDR2 SVGAGI. The CDR3 DNA reads TGTGCCAGCAAGTTAGGGCCCGGGGAGCTGTTTTTT. This gives the protein CASKLGPGELFF.

This clonotype was observed a few times. The chain recombines TRBV5-6 with TRBJ2-7; perhaps TRBD2 as D (6 bases). Germline lookup yields CDR1 SGHDT and CDR2 YYEEEE. The CDR3 spans 16 residues. V lost 4 bases and J 0 bases, leaving 17 bases between the germline ends. The CDR3 loop reads CASSLPGAGPSYEQYF. The CDR3 DNA sequence: TGTGCCAGCAGCCTTCCGGGCGCGGGGCCCTCCTACGAGCAGTACTTC.

The V call is TRBV11-1, the J call TRBJ1-6, with 8 bases aligning to TRBD1. The CDR3 is made up of 14 amino acids. J lost 9 bases, V lost 4 bases, and 5 bases had no gene match. Germline V CDR1 and CDR2: SGHAT, FQDESV (reference sequence). The DNA of the CDR3 is TGTGCCAGCAGCTCAGGCAGGGGGCTTTCACCCCTCCACTTT. Its protein is CASSSGRGLSPLHF.

This clonotype was observed at least ten times. The CDR3 bases are TGTGCCAGCAGCCGAGGAGATACTATGGACTACACCTTC. It yields the protein CASSRGDTMDYTF. The chain combines TRBV3-1 with TRBJ1-2; D gene uncertain. Germline lookup yields CDR1 LGHDT and CDR2 YNNKEL (reference sequence). The CDR3 has 13 residues. The germline V and J ends were trimmed by 4 bases and 10 bases, with 16 bases remaining between them.

This clonotype has a count of ten or more. The V gene is TRBV10-3, the J gene TRBJ2-3; perhaps D is TRBD1 or TRBD2 (5 bases each). This CDR3 has 14 amino acids. CDR1 is ENHRY and CDR2 is SYGVKD in the germline V gene. V lost 8 bases to trimming and J lost 5 bases, with 17 bases between them. CDR3 loop: CAIGGAGSIDTQYF. In DNA, the CDR3 is TGTGCCATCGGGGGAGCAGGGTCGATAGATACGCAGTATTTT.

This clonotype was detected only a few times. The chain recombines TRBV2 with TRBJ1-2; 12 bases line up with TRBD1. Germline lookup yields CDR1 SNHLY and CDR2 FYNNEI. This CDR3 contains 19 residues. The trim removed 3 bases at V and 3 bases at J, leaving 14 bases unmatched. The CDR3 DNA follows: TGTGCCAGCAGTGACCGTCCCGGGACAGGGGGCGATAGGGACTATGGCTACACCTTC. This gives the protein CASSDRPGTGGDRDYGYTF.

There are many counts of this clonotype. The chain joins TRBV14 to TRBJ2-7; a possible D gene is TRBD1 (6 bases). The CDR3 is 15 amino acids. Germline V gene data show CDR1 as SGHDN and CDR2 as FVKESK. V shed 5 bases and J shed 2 bases, with 16 bases lying between them. CDR3 coding DNA: TGTGCCAGCAGCAAAGGACAGCCTGATACCTACGAGCAGTACTTC. Amino acid sequence: CASSKGQPDTYEQYF.

In this sample, this clonotype turned up many times. The J gene is TRBJ2-6, the V gene TRBV29-1; D not certain. From germline, CDR1 is SQVTM and CDR2 ANQGSEA. This CDR3 has 13 residues. Trimming removed 5 bases at V and 2 bases at J, with 7 bases between. The CDR3 DNA sequence: TGCAGCGTTTCTCCCGCTGGGGCCAACGTCCTGACTTTC. Translation: CSVSPAGANVLTF.

This clonotype came up many times. The chain employs TRBV7-2 and TRBJ2-5; 7 bases align to TRBD1. CDR1 SGHTA and CDR2 FQGNSA come from the germline V gene. The CDR3 has 16 residues. Germline trimming cut 1 base from V and 1 base from J; bases unmatched to any gene: 6. The CDR3 is CASSLVYWDSQETQYF. Written as DNA, the CDR3 is TGTGCCAGCAGCTTAGTATACTGGGACAGCCAAGAGACCCAGTACTTC.

This clonotype was counted ten times or more. The limits of the CDR3 on the DNA are not certain, so only TCRdb's listed CDR3 is given. The J gene is TRBJ2-3, the V gene TRBV12-3 or TRBV12-4; no DNA check was done on the table's D call, TRBD1. The CDR3 region is 15 residues in length, termini included. CDR3 region: CASSFGSGARNTQYF.

This clonotype was observed at least ten times. The V gene is TRBV7-6, the J gene TRBJ1-3; the D gene is possibly TRBD1 (5 bases). Looked up from germline, CDR1 is SGHVS and CDR2 is FNYEAQ. The CDR3 covers 15 residues. V shed 6 bases and J shed 0 bases, with 12 bases lying between them. The CDR3 region has the DNA TGTGCCAGCAGTATAGACAGATTCTCTGGAAACACCATATATTTT. It translates to CASSIDRFSGNTIYF.